This TCR beta chain comes out of a study of beta chain features in type 1 diabetes. Study results and limitations: Across all four CD4+ subsets, people with type 1 diabetes showed modestly shorter TCRB CDR3s. Using cDNA template may skew counts toward highly expressing activated cells.

V lost 1 base and J 5 bases, leaving 5 bases between the germline ends. Germline CDR1 KGHSH, CDR2 LQKENI. This CDR3 spans 13 amino acids. For this clone: The antigen is not known.

All of the isolated RNA was reverse transcribed, so expressed TCRB transcripts were sequenced. Naive, central memory and regulatory T cell samples averaged approximately 3.8 million reads. Profiled with immunoSEQ multiplex PCR; TCRdb holds only in-frame clones, not every one. Here the sample spans roughly 610,000 clones, around 15% being singletons. Sequencing was carried out using naive CD4+ T cells from blood. The sequence was collected from a man aged 18 to 29 in good health. The genes are TRBV18 and TRBJ2-2; no reliable D call. In nucleotides, the CDR3 is TGTGCCAGCTCACCACGACGGACCGGGGAGCTGTTTTTT. This gives the protein CASSPRRTGELFF.